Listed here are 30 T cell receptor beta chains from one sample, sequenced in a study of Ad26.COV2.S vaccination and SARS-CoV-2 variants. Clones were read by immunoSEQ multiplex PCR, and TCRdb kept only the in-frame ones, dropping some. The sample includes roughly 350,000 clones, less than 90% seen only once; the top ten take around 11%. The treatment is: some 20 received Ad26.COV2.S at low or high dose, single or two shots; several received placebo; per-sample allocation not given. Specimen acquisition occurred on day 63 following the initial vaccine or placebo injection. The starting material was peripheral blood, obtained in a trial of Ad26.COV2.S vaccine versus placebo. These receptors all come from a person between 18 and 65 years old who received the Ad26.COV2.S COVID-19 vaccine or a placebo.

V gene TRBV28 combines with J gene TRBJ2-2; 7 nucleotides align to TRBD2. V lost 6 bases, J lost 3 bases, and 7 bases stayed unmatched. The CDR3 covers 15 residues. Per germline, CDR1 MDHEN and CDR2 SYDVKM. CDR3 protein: CASSVSGVDTGELFF. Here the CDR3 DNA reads TGTGCCAGCAGCGTCAGCGGGGTAGACACCGGGGAGCTGTTTTTT.

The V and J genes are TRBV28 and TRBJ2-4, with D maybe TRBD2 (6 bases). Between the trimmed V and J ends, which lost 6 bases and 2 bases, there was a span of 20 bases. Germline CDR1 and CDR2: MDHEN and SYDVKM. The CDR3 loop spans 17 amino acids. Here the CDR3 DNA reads TGTGCCAGCAGCCCCGGGACTTTCCGAAGGTCCAAAAACATTCAGTACTTC. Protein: CASSPGTFRRSKNIQYF. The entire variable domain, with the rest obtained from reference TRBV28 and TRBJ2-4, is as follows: DVKVTQSSRYLVKRTGEKVFLECVQDMDHENMFWYRQDPGLGLRLIYFSYDVKMKEKGDIPEGYSVSREKKERFSLILESASTNQTSMYLCASSPGTFRRSKNIQYFGAGTRLSVL.

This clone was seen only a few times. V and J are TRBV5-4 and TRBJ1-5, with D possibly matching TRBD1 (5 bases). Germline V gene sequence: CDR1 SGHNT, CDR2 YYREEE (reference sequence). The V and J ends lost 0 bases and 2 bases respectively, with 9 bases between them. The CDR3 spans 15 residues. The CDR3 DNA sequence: TGTGCCAGCAGCTTGGGGGGGGAACGCAATCAGCCCCAGCATTTT. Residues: CASSLGGERNQPQHF.

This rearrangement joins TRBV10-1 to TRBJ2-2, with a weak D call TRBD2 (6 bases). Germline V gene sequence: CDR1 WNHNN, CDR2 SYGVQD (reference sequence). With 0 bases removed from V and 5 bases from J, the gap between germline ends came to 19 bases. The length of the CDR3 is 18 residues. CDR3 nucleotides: TGCGCCAGCAGTGAGTCGGGCAGGGTGAAGGAGGGGACCGGGGAGCTGTTTTTT. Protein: CASSESGRVKEGTGELFF.

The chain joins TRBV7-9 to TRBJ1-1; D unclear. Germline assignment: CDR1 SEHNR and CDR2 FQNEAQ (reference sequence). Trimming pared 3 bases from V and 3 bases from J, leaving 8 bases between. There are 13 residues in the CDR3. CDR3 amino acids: CASSFTKYTEAFF. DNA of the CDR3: TGTGCCAGCAGCTTTACGAAGTACACTGAAGCTTTCTTT.

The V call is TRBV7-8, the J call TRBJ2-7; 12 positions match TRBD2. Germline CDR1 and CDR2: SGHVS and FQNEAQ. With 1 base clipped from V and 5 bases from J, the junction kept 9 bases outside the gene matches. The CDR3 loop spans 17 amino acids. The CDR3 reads CASSLGLTSGGMDEQYF. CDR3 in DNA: TGTGCCAGCAGCTTAGGGTTAACTAGCGGGGGGATGGACGAGCAGTACTTC.

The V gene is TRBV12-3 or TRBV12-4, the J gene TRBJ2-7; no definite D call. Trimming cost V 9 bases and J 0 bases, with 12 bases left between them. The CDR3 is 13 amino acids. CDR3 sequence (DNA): TGTGCCAGTACCCTCGGCTACTCCTACGAGCAGTACTTC. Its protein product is CASTLGYSYEQYF.

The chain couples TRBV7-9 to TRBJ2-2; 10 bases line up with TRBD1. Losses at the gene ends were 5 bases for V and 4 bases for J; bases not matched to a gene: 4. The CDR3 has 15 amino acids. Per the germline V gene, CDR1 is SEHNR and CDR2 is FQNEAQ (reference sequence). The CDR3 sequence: CASSRQGASTGELFF. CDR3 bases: TGTGCCAGCAGCCGACAGGGGGCGAGCACCGGGGAGCTGTTTTTT.

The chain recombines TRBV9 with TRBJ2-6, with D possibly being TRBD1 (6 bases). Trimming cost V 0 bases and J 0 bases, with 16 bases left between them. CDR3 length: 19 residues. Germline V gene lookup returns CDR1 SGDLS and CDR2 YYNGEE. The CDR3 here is CASSVAAGVTLSGANVLTF. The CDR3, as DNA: TGTGCCAGCAGCGTAGCGGCAGGGGTCACCCTCTCTGGGGCCAACGTCCTGACTTTC.

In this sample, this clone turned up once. The CDR3 is CAISEDGRANTGELFF. CDR3 DNA: TGTGCCATCAGTGAGGATGGACGGGCGAACACCGGGGAGCTGTTTTTT. The chain employs TRBV10-3 and TRBJ2-2, with D unclear. With 2 bases removed from V and 0 bases from J, the gap between germline ends came to 10 bases. Per germline, CDR1 ENHRY and CDR2 SYGVKD. This CDR3 is built from 16 residues.

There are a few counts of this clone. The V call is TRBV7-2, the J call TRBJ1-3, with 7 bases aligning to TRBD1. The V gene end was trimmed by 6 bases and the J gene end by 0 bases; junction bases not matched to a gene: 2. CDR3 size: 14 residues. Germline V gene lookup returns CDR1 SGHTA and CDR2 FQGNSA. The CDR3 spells CASRTGSSGNTIYF. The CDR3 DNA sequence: TGTGCCAGCAGGACAGGGAGCTCTGGAAACACCATATATTTT. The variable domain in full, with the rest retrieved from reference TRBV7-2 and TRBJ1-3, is GAGVSQSPSNKVTEKGKDVELRCDPISGHTALYWYRQSLGQGLEFLIYFQGNSAPDKSGLPSDRFSAERTGGSVSTLTIQRTQQEDSAVYLCASRTGSSGNTIYFGEGSWLTVV.

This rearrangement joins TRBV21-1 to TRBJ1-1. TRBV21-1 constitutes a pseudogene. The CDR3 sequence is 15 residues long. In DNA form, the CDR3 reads TGTGCCAGCAGCGTTAAGACGGACGGTGGCACTGAAGCTTTCTTT. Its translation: CASSVKTDGGTEAFF.

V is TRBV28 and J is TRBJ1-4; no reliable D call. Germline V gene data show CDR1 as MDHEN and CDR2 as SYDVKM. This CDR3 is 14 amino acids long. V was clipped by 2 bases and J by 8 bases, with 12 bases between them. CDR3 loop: CASSLSWPGEKLFF. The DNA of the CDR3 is TGTGCCAGCAGTTTAAGCTGGCCGGGGGAAAAACTGTTTTTT. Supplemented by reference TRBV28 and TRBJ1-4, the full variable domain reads DVKVTQSSRYLVKRTGEKVFLECVQDMDHENMFWYRQDPGLGLRLIYFSYDVKMKEKGDIPEGYSVSREKKERFSLILESASTNQTSMYLCASSLSWPGEKLFFGSGTQLSVL.

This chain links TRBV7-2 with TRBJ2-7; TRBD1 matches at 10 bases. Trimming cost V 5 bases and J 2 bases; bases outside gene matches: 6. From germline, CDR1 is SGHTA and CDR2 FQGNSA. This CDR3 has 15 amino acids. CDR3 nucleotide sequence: TGTGCCAGCAGCCCCGGGACAGGGGTCCCCTACGAGCAGTACTTC. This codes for CASSPGTGVPYEQYF.

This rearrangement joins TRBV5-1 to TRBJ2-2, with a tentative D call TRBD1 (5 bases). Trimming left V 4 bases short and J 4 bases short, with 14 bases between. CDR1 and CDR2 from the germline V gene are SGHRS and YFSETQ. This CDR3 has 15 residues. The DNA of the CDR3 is TGCGCCAGCAGCCCCTCGACAGATCCCACCGGGGAGCTGTTTTTT. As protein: CASSPSTDPTGELFF.

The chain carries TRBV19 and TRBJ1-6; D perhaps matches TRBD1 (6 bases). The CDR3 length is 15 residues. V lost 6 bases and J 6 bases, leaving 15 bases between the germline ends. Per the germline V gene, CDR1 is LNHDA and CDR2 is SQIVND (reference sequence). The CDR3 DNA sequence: TGTGCCAGTAGCCCCCCGGGACACATTAATTCACCCCTCCACTTT. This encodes CASSPPGHINSPLHF.

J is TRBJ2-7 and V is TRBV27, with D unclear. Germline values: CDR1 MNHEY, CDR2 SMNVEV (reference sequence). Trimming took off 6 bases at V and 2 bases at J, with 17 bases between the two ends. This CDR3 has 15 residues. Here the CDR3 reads CASRRKLVGAYEQYF. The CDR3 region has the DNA TGTGCCAGCAGGCGGAAACTGGTTGGCGCCTACGAGCAGTACTTC.

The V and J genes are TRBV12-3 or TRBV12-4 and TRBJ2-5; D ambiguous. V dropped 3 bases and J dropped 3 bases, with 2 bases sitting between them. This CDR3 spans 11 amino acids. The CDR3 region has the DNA TGTGCCAGCAGTTTTAAAGAGACCCAGTACTTC. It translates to CASSFKETQYF.

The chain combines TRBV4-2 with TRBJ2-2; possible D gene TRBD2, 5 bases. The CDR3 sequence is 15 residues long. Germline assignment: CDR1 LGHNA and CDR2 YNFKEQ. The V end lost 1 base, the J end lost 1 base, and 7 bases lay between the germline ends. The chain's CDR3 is CASSQAGWNTGELFF. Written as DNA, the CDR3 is TGTGCCAGCAGCCAAGCGGGGTGGAACACCGGGGAGCTGTTTTTT.

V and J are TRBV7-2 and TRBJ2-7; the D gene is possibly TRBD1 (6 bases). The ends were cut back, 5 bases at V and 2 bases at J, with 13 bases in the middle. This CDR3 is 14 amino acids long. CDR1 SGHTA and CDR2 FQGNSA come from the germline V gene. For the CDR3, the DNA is TGTGCCAGCAGCCCCCAACAGGGACCCTACGAGCAGTACTTC. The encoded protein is CASSPQQGPYEQYF. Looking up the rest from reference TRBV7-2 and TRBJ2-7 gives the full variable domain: GAGVSQSPSNKVTEKGKDVELRCDPISGHTALYWYRQSLGQGLEFLIYFQGNSAPDKSGLPSDRFSAERTGGSVSTLTIQRTQQEDSAVYLCASSPQQGPYEQYFGPGTRLTVT.

The CDR3 loop reads CASSPQVGLDWNYGYTF. In nucleotides, the CDR3 is TGTGCCAGCTCGCCCCAGGTCGGTTTGGACTGGAACTATGGCTACACCTTC. The chain uses TRBV18 and TRBJ1-2; the D is unclear. The germline CDR1 and CDR2 sequences are KGHSH and LQKENI. This CDR3 region has 17 residues. V was shortened by 6 bases and J by 2 bases, with 22 bases between the two germline ends.

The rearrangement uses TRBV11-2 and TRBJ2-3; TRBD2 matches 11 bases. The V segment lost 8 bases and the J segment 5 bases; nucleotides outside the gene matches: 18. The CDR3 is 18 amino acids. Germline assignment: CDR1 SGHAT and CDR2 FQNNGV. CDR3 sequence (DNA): TGTGCCAGCCGCAGCTTCCTCCCTCTAGCGGGGGGCCTAGATACGCAGTATTTT. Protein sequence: CASRSFLPLAGGLDTQYF.

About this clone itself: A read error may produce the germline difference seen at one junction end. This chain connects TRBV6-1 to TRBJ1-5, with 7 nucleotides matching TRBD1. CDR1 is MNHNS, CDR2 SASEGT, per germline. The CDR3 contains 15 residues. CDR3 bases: TGTGCCAGCAGCGAAGAGGGGGCCTATTTTCAGCCCCAGCATTTT. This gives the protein CASSEEGAYFQPQHF.

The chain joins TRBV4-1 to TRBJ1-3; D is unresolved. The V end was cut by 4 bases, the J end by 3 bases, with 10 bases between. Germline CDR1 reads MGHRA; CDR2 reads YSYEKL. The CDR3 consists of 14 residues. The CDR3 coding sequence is TGCGCCAGCAGCCCCGCCGCGTTTGGAAACACCATATATTTT. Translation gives CASSPAAFGNTIYF.

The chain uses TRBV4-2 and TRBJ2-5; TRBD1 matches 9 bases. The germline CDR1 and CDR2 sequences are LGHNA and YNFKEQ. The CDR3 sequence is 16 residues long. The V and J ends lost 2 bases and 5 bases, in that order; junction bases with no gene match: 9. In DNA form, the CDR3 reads TGTGCCAGCAGCCAACCGACAGGGGGGCTTATGGAGACCCAGTACTTC. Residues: CASSQPTGGLMETQYF.

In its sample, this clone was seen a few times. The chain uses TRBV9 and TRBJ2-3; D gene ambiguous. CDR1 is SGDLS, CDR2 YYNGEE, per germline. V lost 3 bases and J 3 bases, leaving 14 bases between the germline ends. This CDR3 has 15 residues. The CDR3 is CASSAQVTSTDTQYF. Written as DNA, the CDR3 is TGTGCCAGCAGCGCCCAGGTCACGAGTACAGATACGCAGTATTTT.

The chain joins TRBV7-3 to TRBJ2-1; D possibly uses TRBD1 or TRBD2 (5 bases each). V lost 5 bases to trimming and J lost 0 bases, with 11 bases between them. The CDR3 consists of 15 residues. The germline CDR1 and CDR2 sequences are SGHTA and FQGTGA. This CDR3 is CASSMRGASYNEQFF. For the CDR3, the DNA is TGTGCCAGCAGCATGAGAGGGGCCTCCTACAATGAGCAGTTCTTC.

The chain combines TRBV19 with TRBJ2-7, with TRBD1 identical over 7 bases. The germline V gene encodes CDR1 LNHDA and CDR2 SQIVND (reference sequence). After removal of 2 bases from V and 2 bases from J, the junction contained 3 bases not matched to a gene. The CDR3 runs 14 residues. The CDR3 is CASSIRQGAYEQYF. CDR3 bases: TGTGCCAGTAGTATAAGACAGGGAGCCTACGAGCAGTACTTC.

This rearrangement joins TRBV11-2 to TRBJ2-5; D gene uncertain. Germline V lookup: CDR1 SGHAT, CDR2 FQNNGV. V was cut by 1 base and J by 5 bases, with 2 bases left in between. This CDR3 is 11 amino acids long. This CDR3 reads CASSLGETQYF. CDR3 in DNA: TGTGCCAGCAGCTTAGGGGAGACCCAGTACTTC.

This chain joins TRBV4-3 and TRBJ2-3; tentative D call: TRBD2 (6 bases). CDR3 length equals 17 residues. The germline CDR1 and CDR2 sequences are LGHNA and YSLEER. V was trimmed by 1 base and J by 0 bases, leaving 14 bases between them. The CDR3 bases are TGCGCCAGCAGCCAAGTCCGGCGGGGCCATAGCACAGATACGCAGTATTTT. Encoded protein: CASSQVRRGHSTDTQYF.